The 12 T cell receptor beta chains reported below all come from one sample, sequenced in a study of control samples from healthy donors and cancer patients. Using immunoSEQ multiplex PCR, the repertoire was profiled, and TCRdb retains in-frame clones only, with some absent. The sample includes 150,000 to 200,000 clones, 88% of them seen just once. The sample taken for sequencing was blood. These TCRs come from a young man in good health.

The chain combines TRBV19 with TRBJ1-2, with D possibly being TRBD1 (5 bases). Germline V CDR1 and CDR2: LNHDA, SQIVND (reference sequence). The V end lost 4 bases, the J end lost 7 bases, and 7 bases lay between the germline ends. This CDR3 has 11 amino acids. CDR3 sequence: CASSRGSGYTF. The DNA for the CDR3 is TGTGCCAGTAGTAGGGGGAGTGGCTACACCTTC.

The chain combines TRBV4-2 with TRBJ2-2; no clear D gene. CDR1 and CDR2 (germline): LGHNA, YNFKEQ. This CDR3 has 15 residues. Trimming left V 1 base short and J 5 bases short, with 11 bases between. This CDR3 reads CASSQARPGTGELFF. CDR3 bases: TGTGCCAGCAGCCAAGCGAGGCCCGGGACCGGGGAGCTGTTTTTT.

V gene TRBV28 combines with J gene TRBJ1-6; a possible D gene is TRBD1 (5 bases). The CDR3 sequence is 14 residues long. The germline V and J ends were trimmed by 5 bases and 9 bases, with 14 bases remaining between them. The V gene's germline CDR1 is MDHEN and CDR2 SYDVKM. CDR3 residues: CASSDGLGGSPLHF. CDR3 DNA: TGTGCCAGCAGTGACGGATTGGGGGGTTCACCCCTCCACTTT.

This chain uses TRBV2 with TRBJ2-1; the match to TRBD2 covers 8 bases. Germline values: CDR1 SNHLY, CDR2 FYNNEI. The junction had 9 bases not matched to a gene; V was cut back by 1 base and J by 10 bases. The CDR3 consists of 15 residues. CDR3 bases: TGTGCCAGCAGTGAAGTGACTAGCCCGGGGGGGGAGCAGTTCTTC. Protein: CASSEVTSPGGEQFF.

This clone was seen just once. The rearrangement uses TRBV30 and TRBJ2-3; D is unresolved. This CDR3 has 14 amino acids. CDR1 and CDR2 from the germline V gene are GTSNPN and SVGIG (reference sequence). V dropped 1 base and J dropped 2 bases, with 10 bases sitting between them. The CDR3 bases are TGTGCCTGGAGTGATTCATTCGCCACAGATACGCAGTATTTT. Its protein product is CAWSDSFATDTQYF.

The chain has TRBV25-1 and TRBJ2-1, with D unclear. Trimming removed 8 bases at V and 3 bases at J, with 14 bases between. Germline V gene sequence: CDR1 MGHDK, CDR2 SYGVNS. The CDR3 sequence is 14 residues long. The CDR3 nucleotides read TGTGCCAGCTCCAGATATCAGGTCTACAATGAGCAGTTCTTC. This encodes CASSRYQVYNEQFF.

The gene calls are TRBV15 and TRBJ2-3; perhaps D is TRBD1 or TRBD2 (5 bases each). The CDR3 runs 16 residues. The germline CDR1 and CDR2 sequences are LNHNV and YYDKDF (reference sequence). V was shortened by 3 bases and J by 1 base, with 14 bases between the two germline ends. DNA for the CDR3: TGTGCCACCAGCAGGAATATGGGGGTTGGCACAGATACGCAGTATTTT. As protein: CATSRNMGVGTDTQYF.

V is TRBV6-2 or TRBV6-3 and J is TRBJ2-1; 9 bases line up with TRBD2. Germline V gene data show CDR1 as MNHEY and CDR2 as SVGEGT. The CDR3 loop spans 15 amino acids. J gave up 7 bases and V 3 bases, and 7 bases lay outside the gene matches. The CDR3, as DNA: TGTGCCAGCAGTTATGCGGGGGGGCCCCTAAATGAGCAGTTCTTC. It is translated as CASSYAGGPLNEQFF.

This sequence joins TRBV28 and TRBJ1-5; TRBD1 is a possible D gene (5 bases). The length of the CDR3 is 16 residues. The V gene's germline CDR1 is MDHEN and CDR2 SYDVKM. The V end lost 6 bases, the J end lost 6 bases, and 21 bases lay between the germline ends. This chain's CDR3 is CASRQGTGGRGQPQHF. The CDR3 DNA follows: TGTGCCAGCAGACAAGGGACCGGAGGGCGGGGTCAGCCCCAGCATTTT.

This chain joins TRBV25-1 and TRBJ1-1; 7 nucleotides agree with TRBD1. The V gene end was trimmed by 7 bases and the J gene end by 8 bases; junction bases not matched to a gene: 4. The CDR3 length is 11 residues. CDR1 MGHDK and CDR2 SYGVNS come from the germline V gene. CDR3 DNA sequence: TGTGCCAGCACCTACAGGGGAGAAGCTTTCTTT. Translating gives CASTYRGEAFF. Filled out from reference TRBV25-1 and TRBJ1-1, the complete variable domain reads EADIYQTPRYLVIGTGKKITLECSQTMGHDKMYWYQQDPGMELHLIHYSYGVNSTEKGDLSSESTVSRIRTEHFPLTLESARPSHTSQYLCASTYRGEAFFGQGTRLTVV.

About this clone itself: The junction and the germline gene differ at one end; a read error may be behind it. DNA for the CDR3: TGTGCCAGCAGCTTCGGAACAGGGGAGGGTGGAAACACCTTATATTTT. Translation: CASSFGTGEGGNTLYF. The genes are TRBV7-3 and TRBJ1-3, with 7 positions matching TRBD1. This CDR3 is 16 amino acids long. Germline V gene sequence: CDR1 SGHTA, CDR2 FQGTGA.

The J gene is TRBJ2-3, the V gene TRBV5-1, with D perhaps TRBD1 (5 bases). With 2 bases removed from V and 6 bases from J, the gap between germline ends came to 16 bases. This CDR3 has 15 amino acids. Germline V gene sequence: CDR1 SGHRS, CDR2 YFSETQ. CDR3 sequence: CASSFQDNSRDTQYF. As DNA, the CDR3 is TGCGCCAGCAGCTTCCAGGACAACTCGAGGGATACGCAGTATTTT. Full variable domain (outside the CDR3, taken from reference TRBV5-1 and TRBJ2-3): KAGVTQTPRYLIKTRGQQVTLSCSPISGHRSVSWYQQTPGQGLQFLFEYFSETQRNKGNFPGRFSGRQFSNSRSEMNVSTLELGDSALYLCASSFQDNSRDTQYFGPGTRLTVL.